Presented here are 28 T cell receptor beta chains from one specimen sequenced in a study of long-term antiretroviral therapy in people with HIV. At the survey level, the v3.0 immunoSEQ assay was run. Profiled with immunoSEQ multiplex PCR; TCRdb holds only in-frame clones, not every one. Of tens of thousands of clones in the sample, about 95% were seen once. The input for sequencing was unsorted PBMCs, taken 6.6 years after starting antiretroviral therapy. These receptors were obtained from a man aged 25 to 40 with HIV.

The J gene is TRBJ1-5, the V gene TRBV4-3; D is undetermined. V lost 4 bases and J 3 bases, leaving 7 bases between the germline ends. CDR1 is LGHNA and CDR2 is YSLEER in the germline V gene. CDR3 length: 13 amino acids. The CDR3 DNA reads TGCGCCAGCAGCCGGACGGTCAATCAGCCCCAGCATTTT. This codes for CASSRTVNQPQHF.

This chain connects TRBV27 to TRBJ2-7, with D perhaps TRBD2 (5 bases). This CDR3 is built from 12 residues. The germline gives CDR1 MNHEY, CDR2 SMNVEV (reference sequence). The V gene lost 5 bases and the J gene lost 3 bases, with 8 bases spanning the gap. The chain's CDR3 is CASSGGGYEQYF. The CDR3 DNA follows: TGTGCCAGCAGTGGCGGAGGCTACGAGCAGTACTTC.

The sample holds one count of this clone. CDR3 DNA: TGTGCCAGCTCCCCTCGGGAGTCGAACACTGAAGCTTTCTTT. This codes for CASSPRESNTEAFF. The gene calls are TRBV6-6 and TRBJ1-1; D is uncertain. This CDR3 comprises 14 residues. The germline CDR1 and CDR2 sequences are MNHNY and SVGAGI (reference sequence). Between the trimmed V and J ends, which lost 8 bases and 1 base, there was a span of 14 bases.

This sequence joins TRBV6-5 and TRBJ2-1, with 13 positions matching TRBD2. The CDR3 has 16 amino acids. Per the germline V gene, CDR1 is MNHEY and CDR2 is SVGAGI. The ends lost 4 bases at V and 11 bases at J; junction bases unmatched: 11. As DNA, the CDR3 is TGTGCCAGCAGTTCAAGGACTAGCGGGAGTGGGGGTAAGCAGTTCTTC. Residues: CASSSRTSGSGGKQFF.

V gene TRBV5-6 combines with J gene TRBJ2-7; D unresolved. The CDR3 totals 13 residues. Trimming pared 7 bases from V and 3 bases from J, leaving 14 bases between. CDR1 is SGHDT, CDR2 YYEEEE, per germline. The CDR3 loop reads CASRKAVSYEQYF. Written as DNA, the CDR3 is TGTGCCAGCCGGAAGGCGGTGAGCTACGAGCAGTACTTC. The complete variable domain, with remaining parts taken from reference TRBV5-6 and TRBJ2-7, reads DAGVTQSPTHLIKTRGQQVTLRCSPKSGHDTVSWYQQALGQGPQFIFQYYEEEERQRGNFPDRFSGHQFPNYSSELNVNALLLGDSALYLCASRKAVSYEQYFGPGTRLTVT.

This sequence joins TRBV18 and TRBJ1-2; maybe TRBD1 (5 bases). The V gene's germline CDR1 is KGHSH and CDR2 LQKENI. Trimming removed 3 bases at V and 8 bases at J, with 13 bases between. The CDR3 runs 13 residues. CDR3 in amino acids: CASSPGGAAGYTF. CDR3 DNA: TGTGCCAGCTCACCTGGAGGGGCCGCGGGCTACACCTTC.

The chain has TRBV4-2 and TRBJ2-1; D is unresolved. Germline V gives CDR1 LGHNA, CDR2 YNFKEQ. The CDR3 extends over 11 amino acids. V was clipped by 5 bases and J by 5 bases, with 4 bases between them. CDR3 nucleotides: TGTGCCAGCAGCGGAAACAATGAGCAGTTCTTC. Translating it yields CASSGNNEQFF.

The chain recombines TRBV7-9 with TRBJ1-3, with 7 bases matching TRBD1. V lost 1 base, J lost 0 bases, and 0 bases stayed unmatched. The CDR3 is 15 amino acids. Germline V gives CDR1 SEHNR, CDR2 FQNEAQ (reference sequence). This chain's CDR3 is CASSLGDSSGNTIYF. CDR3 in DNA: TGTGCCAGCAGCTTAGGGGACAGCTCTGGAAACACCATATATTTT. Variable domain in full (rest from reference TRBV7-9 and TRBJ1-3): DTGVSQNPRHKITKRGQNVTFRCDPISEHNRLYWYRQTLGQGPEFLTYFQNEAQLEKSRLLSDRFSAERPKGSFSTLEIQRTEQGDSAMYLCASSLGDSSGNTIYFGEGSWLTVV.

Only one count was recorded for this clone. This chain connects TRBV6-5 to TRBJ2-7; 7 nucleotides align to TRBD1. This CDR3 has 13 amino acids. With V trimmed by 6 bases and J by 2 bases, 4 bases remained unmatched. Germline values: CDR1 MNHEY, CDR2 SVGAGI. The CDR3 DNA sequence: TGTGCCAGCAGCCAGACAGGGACCTACGAGCAGTACTTC. This gives the protein CASSQTGTYEQYF.

This chain joins TRBV28 and TRBJ2-1, with 12 nucleotides matching TRBD2. This CDR3 has 14 residues. V shed 3 bases, J shed 8 bases, and the junction held 2 bases outside the gene matches. CDR1 MDHEN and CDR2 SYDVKM come from the germline V gene. CDR3 sequence reads: CASSFRLAGDEQFF. As DNA, the CDR3 is TGTGCCAGCAGTTTCCGACTAGCGGGAGATGAGCAGTTCTTC.

This clone was seen a single time. The chain employs TRBV11-2 and TRBJ2-1; D is unclear. Germline V gene data show CDR1 as SGHAT and CDR2 as FQNNGV. The V end lost 0 bases, the J end lost 4 bases, and 4 bases lay between the germline ends. This CDR3 is built from 13 residues. The DNA of the CDR3 is TGTGCCAGCAGCTTAGAGACGTACAATGAGCAGTTCTTC. Amino acid sequence: CASSLETYNEQFF. Drawing the rest from reference TRBV11-2 and TRBJ2-1, the complete variable domain is EAGVAQSPRYKIIEKRQSVAFWCNPISGHATLYWYQQILGQGPKLLIQFQNNGVVDDSQLPKDRFSAERLKGVDSTLKIQPAKLEDSAVYLCASSLETYNEQFFGPGTRLTVL.

The V gene is TRBV6-1, the J gene TRBJ1-2; the D gene is possibly TRBD1 (5 bases). The CDR3 consists of 12 residues. The germline V gene encodes CDR1 MNHNS and CDR2 SASEGT. V was trimmed by 3 bases and J by 4 bases, leaving 6 bases between them. The CDR3 DNA sequence: TGTGCCAGCAGTGACCAGGGCTATGGCTACACCTTC. It specifies CASSDQGYGYTF.

The V call is TRBV7-9, the J call TRBJ2-7, with D unresolved. The CDR3 has 16 amino acids. The V gene lost 1 base and the J gene lost 1 base, with 14 bases spanning the gap. Germline V gene data show CDR1 as SEHNR and CDR2 as FQNEAQ (reference sequence). The CDR3 protein is CASSLVSASGSYEQYF. The DNA of the CDR3 is TGTGCCAGCAGCTTAGTATCCGCCAGTGGATCCTACGAGCAGTACTTC.

This clone showed up just once. The chain has TRBV15 and TRBJ2-7; D may be TRBD1 (5 bases). Germline V CDR1 and CDR2: LNHNV, YYDKDF (reference sequence). The CDR3 contains 14 residues. Trimming stripped 2 bases from V and 2 bases from J, with 10 bases between. CDR3 sequence reads: CATSRKTDTYEQYF. The DNA of the CDR3 is TGTGCCACCAGCAGAAAGACAGATACCTACGAGCAGTACTTC.

The chain couples TRBV5-4 to TRBJ1-5; the D gene is possibly TRBD1 (5 bases). This CDR3 spans 14 amino acids. Germline loops: CDR1 SGHNT, CDR2 YYREEE (reference sequence). Trimming shortened V by 0 bases and J by 2 bases, and 6 bases separated the two germline ends. The CDR3 DNA reads as TGTGCCAGCAGCTTGGAAGGGGGCAATCAGCCCCAGCATTTT. This sequence encodes CASSLEGGNQPQHF.

The chain is built from TRBV18 and TRBJ2-2; TRBD1 matches 8 bases. This CDR3 comprises 15 residues. Trimming removed 4 bases from V and 4 bases from J; junction bases left unmatched: 5. Germline V gives CDR1 KGHSH, CDR2 LQKENI. In DNA form, the CDR3 reads TGTGCCAGCTCACAGACAGGGGTTGGCACCGGGGAGCTGTTTTTT. It yields the protein CASSQTGVGTGELFF.

The chain carries TRBV7-2 and TRBJ2-1, with TRBD2 as a possible D gene (5 bases). The germline gives CDR1 SGHTA, CDR2 FQGNSA. V lost 5 bases, J lost 9 bases, and 17 bases lay in between. The CDR3 runs 14 residues. The CDR3 nucleotides read TGTGCCAGCAGCCTTCAGTCCGGGGAAAGTGAGCAGTTCTTC. Encoded protein: CASSLQSGESEQFF. The full variable domain, rest sourced from reference TRBV7-2 and TRBJ2-1, is GAGVSQSPSNKVTEKGKDVELRCDPISGHTALYWYRQSLGQGLEFLIYFQGNSAPDKSGLPSDRFSAERTGGSVSTLTIQRTQQEDSAVYLCASSLQSGESEQFFGPGTRLTVL.

The rearrangement links TRBV11-2 to TRBJ1-4; no reliable D call. The germline CDR1 and CDR2 sequences are SGHAT and FQNNGV. The CDR3 has 14 amino acids. The germline V and J ends were trimmed by 5 bases and 5 bases, with 12 bases remaining between them. The chain's CDR3 is CASSRGPSNEKLFF. CDR3 sequence (DNA): TGTGCCAGCAGCCGAGGCCCCTCAAATGAAAAACTGTTTTTT.

The J gene is TRBJ2-6, the V gene TRBV11-1; a possible D gene is TRBD1 (5 bases). Germline lookup yields CDR1 SGHAT and CDR2 FQDESV (reference sequence). The CDR3 is 19 amino acids. The V end was cut by 2 bases, the J end by 0 bases, with 17 bases between. CDR3: CASSLSWQGPTSGANVLTF. CDR3 nucleotides: TGTGCCAGCAGCTTAAGTTGGCAGGGCCCAACCTCTGGGGCCAACGTCCTGACTTTC.

The chain is built from TRBV28 and TRBJ1-2, with D unresolved. CDR3 length equals 13 residues. Germline V gene data show CDR1 as MDHEN and CDR2 as SYDVKM. Trimming stripped 1 base from V and 6 bases from J, with 9 bases between. This CDR3 reads CASSLYRGNGYTF. The DNA for the CDR3 is TGTGCCAGCAGTTTATATCGCGGGAATGGCTACACCTTC.

This rearrangement joins TRBV6-8 to TRBJ1-4; D gene unclear. V was pared by 9 bases and J by 0 bases, with 8 bases between. The CDR3 contains 13 residues. Per the germline V gene, CDR1 is MNHGY and CDR2 is SAAAGT. The chain's CDR3 is CARLGATNEKLFF. DNA of the CDR3: TGTGCCAGACTGGGAGCAACTAATGAAAAACTGTTTTTT.

This sequence joins TRBV4-2 and TRBJ2-7, with a tentative D call TRBD2 (6 bases). The germline V gene has CDR1 LGHNA and CDR2 YNFKEQ. V was trimmed by 0 bases and J by 7 bases, leaving 19 bases between them. CDR3 size: 16 residues. CDR3 loop: CASSQDRRDPPGEQYF. The CDR3 nucleotides are TGTGCCAGCAGCCAAGATCGGCGGGACCCCCCGGGAGAGCAGTACTTC.

The V gene is TRBV7-8, the J gene TRBJ1-2; a weak D match, TRBD1 (6 bases). CDR1 and CDR2 (germline): SGHVS, FQNEAQ. The CDR3 spans 17 residues. The V and J ends lost 4 bases and 4 bases respectively, with 22 bases between them. DNA of the CDR3: TGTGCCAGCAGCTGGGCGGGAATGACAGGCCCTTCCTATGGCTACACCTTC. Translation: CASSWAGMTGPSYGYTF.

J is TRBJ2-2 and V is TRBV4-3, with a weak D call TRBD1 (6 bases). V lost 1 base, J lost 1 base, and 16 bases lay in between. This CDR3 contains 18 residues. Germline loops: CDR1 LGHNA, CDR2 YSLEER. CDR3 in DNA: TGCGCCAGCAGCCAAGGACCCAGGGGAAACGGGAACACCGGGGAGCTGTTTTTT. Protein sequence: CASSQGPRGNGNTGELFF.

CDR3 DNA sequence: TGCGCCAGCAGTCAATTAAGAGCGGGAGATCACACCGGGGAGCTGTTTTTT. Encoded protein: CASSQLRAGDHTGELFF. This chain joins TRBV23-1 and TRBJ2-2, with TRBD2 identical over 8 bases. TRBV23-1 is given ORF status, its function remaining uncertain. V gave up 1 base and J gave up 3 bases; unmatched junction bases: 7. This CDR3 has 17 residues.

The chain joins TRBV6-1 to TRBJ1-5; the match to TRBD1 covers 7 bases. J lost 3 bases, V lost 3 bases, and 14 bases had no gene match. Germline V gene sequence: CDR1 MNHNS, CDR2 SASEGT. The CDR3 runs to 18 residues. The CDR3: CASSDTGTAKGPNQPQHF. The CDR3 DNA follows: TGTGCCAGCAGTGATACCGGGACAGCCAAGGGGCCCAATCAGCCCCAGCATTTT.

The chain carries TRBV2 and TRBJ1-1; D is undetermined. Trimming stripped 11 bases from V and 1 base from J, with 23 bases between. CDR3 length: 16 amino acids. The germline CDR1 and CDR2 sequences are SNHLY and FYNNEI. The CDR3 region has the DNA TGTGCCGGCTCCTTGGGAATACTGAGGACGAACACTGAAGCTTTCTTT. It yields the protein CAGSLGILRTNTEAFF.

The chain links TRBV6-5 to TRBJ2-1; TRBD1 might be the D (6 bases). There are 15 residues in the CDR3. Trimming removed 2 bases at V and 8 bases at J, with 16 bases between. Germline CDR1 is MNHEY and CDR2 is SVGAGI. CDR3 DNA: TGTGCCAGCAGTTACCTCCAGGGGTTTAACCATGAGCAGTTCTTC. Its protein product is CASSYLQGFNHEQFF.